One and the same sample provided the 12 T cell receptor beta chains below, sequenced in a study of beta chain features in type 1 diabetes. Study conclusions and caveats: There was a moderate but significant shortening of TCRB CDR3s in all four CD4+ subsets of Type 1 diabetes patients.

Antigens of these TCRs are unknown. Since all of the isolated RNA was reverse transcribed, expressed TCRB transcripts were what got sequenced. Data came from immunoSEQ multiplex PCR; TCRdb stores just in-frame clones and leaves some out. The data hold roughly 220,000 clones, with around 16% observed a single time. The specimen was naive CD4+ T cells from blood. Every receptor here comes from a man between 25 and 39 years old with type 1 diabetes.

This chain joins TRBV5-1 and TRBJ2-7, with 8 bases that match TRBD1. The CDR3 is 15 amino acids. Looked up from germline, CDR1 is SGHRS and CDR2 is YFSETQ. V was clipped by 4 bases and J by 3 bases; unmatched bases: 9. The CDR3 reads CASSTTGTGDYEQYF. CDR3 sequence (DNA): TGCGCCAGCAGCACAACCGGGACAGGTGACTACGAGCAGTACTTC.

This clone has only a few counts. The chain uses TRBV4-3 and TRBJ2-3; TRBD2 agrees at 10 bases. J gave up 5 bases and V 2 bases, and 7 bases lay outside the gene matches. This CDR3 spans 16 amino acids. CDR1 is LGHNA and CDR2 is YSLEER in the germline V gene. CDR3 sequence (DNA): TGCGCCAGCAGCCAAAGGGCTAGCGGGAGAGGAGATACGCAGTATTTT. This encodes CASSQRASGRGDTQYF.

This clone appeared a single time. The chain links TRBV7-2 to TRBJ2-7; D might be TRBD2 (5 bases). Per germline, CDR1 SGHTA and CDR2 FQGNSA. The CDR3 sequence is 14 residues long. Deletions cut 5 bases from V and 6 bases from J, with 17 bases between. The CDR3 DNA follows: TGTGCCAGCAGCCGACCAAACATGAGCGGCGAGCAGTACTTC. Protein: CASSRPNMSGEQYF. Together with reference TRBV7-2 and TRBJ2-7, the CDR3 gives the full variable domain: GAGVSQSPSNKVTEKGKDVELRCDPISGHTALYWYRQSLGQGLEFLIYFQGNSAPDKSGLPSDRFSAERTGGSVSTLTIQRTQQEDSAVYLCASSRPNMSGEQYFGPGTRLTVT.

The chain has TRBV5-1 and TRBJ2-1; TRBD1 agrees at 11 bases. This CDR3 contains 15 residues. Germline loops: CDR1 SGHRS, CDR2 YFSETQ. Losses at the gene ends were 6 bases for V and 7 bases for J; bases not matched to a gene: 9. Here the CDR3 reads CASNIGQGAPNEQFF. The CDR3 DNA follows: TGCGCCAGCAACATCGGACAGGGGGCGCCGAATGAGCAGTTCTTC.

This rearrangement joins TRBV7-9 to TRBJ2-6, with D unclear. CDR1 and CDR2 from the germline V gene are SEHNR and FQNEAQ (reference sequence). V was clipped by 7 bases and J by 0 bases, with 7 bases between them. The CDR3 is 14 residues long. As DNA, the CDR3 is TGTGCCAGCACCAGGAACTCTGGGGCCAACGTCCTGACTTTC. Translating gives CASTRNSGANVLTF.

Only a few counts were recorded for this clone. CDR3 in amino acids: CASSSGTGGNTEAFF. The CDR3 DNA reads TGTGCCAGCAGCTCCGGGACAGGGGGCAATACTGAAGCTTTCTTT. This chain joins TRBV7-9 and TRBJ1-1; 12 nucleotides align to TRBD1. Germline V gives CDR1 SEHNR, CDR2 FQNEAQ (reference sequence). Trimming at V came to 4 bases and at J to 5 bases, leaving 5 bases not matched to a gene. This CDR3 spans 15 amino acids.

The chain couples TRBV29-1 to TRBJ1-1; no definite D call. CDR1 is SQVTM, CDR2 ANQGSEA, per germline. Trimming pared 1 base from V and 6 bases from J, leaving 6 bases between. This CDR3 is 11 amino acids long. In DNA, the CDR3 is TGCAGCGTTGAAGGAGCCGCTGAAGCTTTCTTT. This encodes CSVEGAAEAFF.

This clone was recorded a few times. The rearrangement joins TRBV28 to TRBJ1-1; D perhaps matches TRBD1 (6 bases). This CDR3 has 12 amino acids. Germline CDR1 reads MDHEN; CDR2 reads SYDVKM. V dropped 6 bases and J dropped 2 bases, with 7 bases sitting between them. CDR3 DNA: TGTGCCAGCAGGACAGGAAACACTGAAGCTTTCTTT. Translated, it gives CASRTGNTEAFF.

The rearrangement uses TRBV29-1 and TRBJ1-2; possible D gene TRBD1, 5 bases. The CDR3 covers 13 residues. The germline CDR1 and CDR2 sequences are SQVTM and ANQGSEA. Trimming shortened V by 6 bases and J by 4 bases, and 15 bases separated the two germline ends. The CDR3 sequence is CSVRGAYTYGYTF. The CDR3 region has the DNA TGCAGCGTCCGAGGGGCTTACACCTATGGCTACACCTTC.

This clone was seen only a few times. The chain is built from TRBV9 and TRBJ2-1; TRBD1 aligns across 7 bases. The CDR3 contains 16 residues. With V trimmed by 1 base and J by 7 bases, 11 bases remained unmatched. Germline V gene data show CDR1 as SGDLS and CDR2 as YYNGEE. CDR3 bases: TGTGCCAGCAGCGTAAGGTTCGGGACAGTCTCAAATGAGCAGTTCTTC. Translated, it gives CASSVRFGTVSNEQFF.

This chain uses TRBV2 with TRBJ2-6, with D hard to call. CDR3 length: 14 amino acids. Germline CDR1 and CDR2: SNHLY and FYNNEI. V lost 4 bases and J 0 bases, leaving 4 bases between the germline ends. In DNA, the CDR3 is TGTGCCAGCAGTGTGCTCTCTGGGGCCAACGTCCTGACTTTC. Its translation is CASSVLSGANVLTF.

V is TRBV27 and J is TRBJ2-4; 11 nucleotides match TRBD2. The trim removed 4 bases at V and 6 bases at J, leaving 8 bases unmatched. This CDR3 spans 16 amino acids. CDR1 and CDR2 from the germline V gene are MNHEY and SMNVEV (reference sequence). CDR3 loop: CASSSVTSGRVNIQYF. CDR3 coding DNA: TGTGCCAGCAGTTCGGTAACTAGCGGGAGAGTAAACATTCAGTACTTC.